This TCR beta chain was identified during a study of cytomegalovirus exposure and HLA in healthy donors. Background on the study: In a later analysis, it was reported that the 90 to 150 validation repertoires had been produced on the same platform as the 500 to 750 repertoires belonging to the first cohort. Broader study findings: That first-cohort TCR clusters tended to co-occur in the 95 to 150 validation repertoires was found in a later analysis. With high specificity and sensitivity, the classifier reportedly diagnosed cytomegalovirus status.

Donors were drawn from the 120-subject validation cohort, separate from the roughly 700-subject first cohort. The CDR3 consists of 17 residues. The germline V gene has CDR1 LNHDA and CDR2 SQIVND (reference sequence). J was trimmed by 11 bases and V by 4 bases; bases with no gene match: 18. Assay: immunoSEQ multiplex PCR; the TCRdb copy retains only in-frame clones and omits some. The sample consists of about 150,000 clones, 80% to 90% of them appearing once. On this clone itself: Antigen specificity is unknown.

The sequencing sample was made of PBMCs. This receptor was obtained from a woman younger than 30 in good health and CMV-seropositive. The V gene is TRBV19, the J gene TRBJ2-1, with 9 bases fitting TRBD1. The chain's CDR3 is CASSSRGTGKGGKKQFF. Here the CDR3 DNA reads TGTGCCAGTAGTAGTAGGGGGACAGGGAAAGGAGGCAAGAAGCAGTTCTTC.